This T cell receptor beta chain is from a study of T cell clones after liver transplantation. Study-level background: Immunosuppression withdrawal was tried within 2 years after liver transplantation in this trial. TCRbeta sequencing after a pre-transplant mixed lymphocyte reaction identified graft-donor-reactive clones, later tracked in post-transplant blood. Whole-study findings and limits: Graft donor-reactive T cells possibly entered the graft instead of undergoing deletion. A significant post-transplant drop in circulating graft-donor-reactive CD4 TCRbeta sequences occurred in most of the 8 subjects.

With regard to this clone: As yet, its antigen is unknown.

Deletions cut 3 bases from V and 9 bases from J, with 23 bases between. There are 17 residues in the CDR3. Germline CDR1 LGHNA, CDR2 YSLEER. Sequencing was performed with immunoSEQ multiplex PCR; in TCRdb, only in-frame clones are kept and a portion is missing. The table lists fewer than 110,000 clones, around 84% of them singletons. The sample in question was CD4+ T cells from blood, obtained around 44 months after liver transplant. This chain joins TRBV4-3 and TRBJ1-4; unclear D gene. The sequence was obtained from a human patient who received a liver transplant. Part of the T cell pool may stem from the graft donor. CDR3 amino acids: CASSQDRTIDYVQKLFF. The CDR3 nucleotides are TGCGCCAGCAGCCAGGACCGGACCATAGATTATGTGCAAAAACTGTTTTTT.